This T cell receptor beta chain was recovered during a study of T cell responses to AZD1222 COVID-19 vaccine. TCRdb's table, derived via immunoSEQ multiplex PCR, lists solely in-frame clones and lacks some. The repertoire holds over 50,000 clones, with more than 70% as singletons. This clone was counted a few times. Its antigen is unidentified. Looked up from germline, CDR1 is SGHTA and CDR2 is FQGTGA. This CDR3 region has 13 residues. The V end lost 5 bases, the J end lost 1 base, and 8 bases lay between the germline ends. General study results and limits: The study reported that nearly half of spike-specific TCRs target unmutated variant regions.

The chain carries TRBV7-3 and TRBJ1-1; no definite D call. The material was peripheral blood, obtained 28 days after the second AZD1222 dose. The source is an adult who received the AZD1222 COVID-19 vaccine. In DNA, the CDR3 is TGTGCCAGCAGCAGGTCCGGGAACACTGAAGCTTTCTTT. This gives the protein CASSRSGNTEAFF.